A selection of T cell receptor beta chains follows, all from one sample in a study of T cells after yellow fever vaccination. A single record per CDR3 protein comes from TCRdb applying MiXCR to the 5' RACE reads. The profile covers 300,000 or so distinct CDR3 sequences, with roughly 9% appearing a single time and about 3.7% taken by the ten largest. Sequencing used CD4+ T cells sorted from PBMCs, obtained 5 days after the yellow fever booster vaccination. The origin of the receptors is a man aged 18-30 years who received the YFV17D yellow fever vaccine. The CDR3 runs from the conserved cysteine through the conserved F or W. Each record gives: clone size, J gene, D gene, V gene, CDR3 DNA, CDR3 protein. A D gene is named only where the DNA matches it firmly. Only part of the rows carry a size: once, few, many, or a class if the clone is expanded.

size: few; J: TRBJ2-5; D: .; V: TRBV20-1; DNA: TGCAGTGCTAGGGGCCATATTGGGGAGACCCAGTACTTC; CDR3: CSARGHIGETQYF
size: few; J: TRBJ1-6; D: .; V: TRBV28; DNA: TGTGCCAGCAGTTCTAGGTCCCGAGATTTCCACTTT; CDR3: CASSSRSRDFHF
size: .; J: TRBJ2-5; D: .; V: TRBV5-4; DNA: TGTGCCAGCAGCTTGGCCCTAGCATCGGCGCAAGAGACCCAGTACTTC; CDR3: CASSLALASAQETQYF
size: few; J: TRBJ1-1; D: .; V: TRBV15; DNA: TGTGCCACCAGCAGAGATCGGTATGGAGGAGAAGCTTTCTTT; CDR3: CATSRDRYGGEAFF
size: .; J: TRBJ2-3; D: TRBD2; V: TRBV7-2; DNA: TGTGCCAGCAGCTTAAGGCTAGCGGGCGGGGGCACAGATACGCAGTATTTT; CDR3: CASSLRLAGGGTDTQYF
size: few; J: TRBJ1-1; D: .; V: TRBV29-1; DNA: TGCAGCGTTAGTAGGGGTACTGAAGCTTTCTTT; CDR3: CSVSRGTEAFF
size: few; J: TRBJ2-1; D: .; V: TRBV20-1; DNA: TGCAGTACCGGGACGAGAAGAAATGAGCAGTTCTTC; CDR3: CSTGTRRNEQFF
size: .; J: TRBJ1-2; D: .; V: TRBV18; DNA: TGTGCCAGCTCACCACCGCCAGGGGTTGGATATGGCTACACCTTC; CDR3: CASSPPPGVGYGYTF
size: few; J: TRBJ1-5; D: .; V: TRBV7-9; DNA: TGTGCCAGTGATCGGGGTGTTAGCAATCAGCCCCAGCATTTT; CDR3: CASDRGVSNQPQHF
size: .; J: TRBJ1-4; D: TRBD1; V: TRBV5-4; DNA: TGTGCCAGCAGCGGCGGGACAGGGGGCAATGAAAAACTGTTTTTT; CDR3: CASSGGTGGNEKLFF
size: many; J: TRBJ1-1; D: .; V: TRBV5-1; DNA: TGCGCCAGCAGCCCTGATGGACAGCCGAACACTGAAGCTTTCTTT; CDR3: CASSPDGQPNTEAFF
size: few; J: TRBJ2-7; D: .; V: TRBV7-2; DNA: TGTGCCAGCAGCTTAGCCAGGATGGCGGGGGCCCCTGCCGAGCAGTACTTC; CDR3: CASSLARMAGAPAEQYF
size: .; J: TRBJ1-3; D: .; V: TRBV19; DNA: TGTGCCAGTAGCGGGATTGGAAACACCATATATTTT; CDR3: CASSGIGNTIYF
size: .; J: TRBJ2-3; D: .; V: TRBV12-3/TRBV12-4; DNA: TGTGCCAGCAGAACCGGCAGGACGTTCACAGATACGCAGTATTTT; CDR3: CASRTGRTFTDTQYF
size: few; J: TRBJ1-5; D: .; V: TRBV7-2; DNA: TGTGCCAGCAGCTTTGGGCTGTATCAGCCCCAGCATTTT; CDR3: CASSFGLYQPQHF
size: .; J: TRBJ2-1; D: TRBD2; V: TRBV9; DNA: TGTGCCAGCAGCCAATCCGGGCGGGGGGACTACAATGAGCAGTTCTTC; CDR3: CASSQSGRGDYNEQFF
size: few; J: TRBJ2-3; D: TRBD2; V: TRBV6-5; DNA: TGTGCCAGCAGTCTCCGACTAGCGGGCTCAGATACGCAGTATTTT; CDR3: CASSLRLAGSDTQYF
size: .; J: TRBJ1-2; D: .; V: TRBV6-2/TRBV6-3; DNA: TGTGCCAGCAGTTACAGGGAGGGGAGACCTAACTATGGCTACACCTTC; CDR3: CASSYREGRPNYGYTF
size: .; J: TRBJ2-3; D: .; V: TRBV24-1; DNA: TGTGCCACCGGAAAGGGGGGTAGCACAGATACGCAGTATTTT; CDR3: CATGKGGSTDTQYF
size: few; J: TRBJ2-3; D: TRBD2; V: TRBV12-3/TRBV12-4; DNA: TGTGCCAGCAGTAGGCGACTAGCGGGGACTCCTAGCACAGATACGCAGTATTTT; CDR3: CASSRRLAGTPSTDTQYF
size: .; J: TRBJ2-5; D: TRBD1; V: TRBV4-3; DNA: TGCGCCAGCAGCCAAAGACCGACAGGGTGGGAGACCCAGTACTTC; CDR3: CASSQRPTGWETQYF
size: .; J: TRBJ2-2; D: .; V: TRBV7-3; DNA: TGTGCCAGCAGCGCTTCTAGGAACACCGGGGAGCTGTTTTTT; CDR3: CASSASRNTGELFF
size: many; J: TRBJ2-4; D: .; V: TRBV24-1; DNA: TGTGCCACCAGTGATTACCGGGGTTATGCTCTCAAAAACATTCAGTACTTC; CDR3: CATSDYRGYALKNIQYF
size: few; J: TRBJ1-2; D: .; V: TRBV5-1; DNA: TGCGCCAGCAGCTGGGGGGGGCTACACAACTATGGCTACACCTTC; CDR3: CASSWGGLHNYGYTF
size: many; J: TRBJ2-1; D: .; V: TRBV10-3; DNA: TGTGCCATCACTGCTACCACTCAGAGCTCCTACAATGAGCAGTTCTTC; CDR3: CAITATTQSSYNEQFF
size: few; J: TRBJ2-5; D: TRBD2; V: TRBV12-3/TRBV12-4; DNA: TGTGCCAGCAGTTTGGGTAGCGGGGTCCCGCGCCAAGAGACCCAGTACTTC; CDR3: CASSLGSGVPRQETQYF
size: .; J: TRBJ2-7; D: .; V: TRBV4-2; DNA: TGTGCCAGCAGCCAAGATTTAGGAAGCAGGGGCATTTTCGGCTACGAGCAGTACTTC; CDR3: CASSQDLGSRGIFGYEQYF
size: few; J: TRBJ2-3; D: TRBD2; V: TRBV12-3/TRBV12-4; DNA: TGTGCTACGGGCGGGGGGGCCCCAGATACGCAGTATTTT; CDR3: CATGGGAPDTQYF
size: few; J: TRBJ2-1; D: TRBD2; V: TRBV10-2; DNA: TGCGCCAGCAGTGGGCCACTAGCGGGGGGGCCCCCTGAGCAGTTCTTC; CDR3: CASSGPLAGGPPEQFF
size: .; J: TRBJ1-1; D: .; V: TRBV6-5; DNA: TGTGCCAGCAGTTACTTCGTGAACAGCGGCACTGAAGCTTTCTTT; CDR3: CASSYFVNSGTEAFF
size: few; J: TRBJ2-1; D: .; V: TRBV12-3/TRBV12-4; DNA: TGTGCCAGCAGTTTATCGCCAAATGAGCAGTTCTTC; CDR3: CASSLSPNEQFF
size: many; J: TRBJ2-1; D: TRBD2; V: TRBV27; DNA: TGTGCCAGCCAAGCGGGGGCCCTCTACAATGAGCAGTTCTTC; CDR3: CASQAGALYNEQFF
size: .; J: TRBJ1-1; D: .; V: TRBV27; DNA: TGTGCCAGCAGTAACAGTTTGAACACTGAAGCTTTCTTT; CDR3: CASSNSLNTEAFF
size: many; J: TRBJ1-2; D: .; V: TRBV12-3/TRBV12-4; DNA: TGTGCCAGCAGTTTAGGAGGTGGTAACTATGGCTACACCTTC; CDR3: CASSLGGGNYGYTF
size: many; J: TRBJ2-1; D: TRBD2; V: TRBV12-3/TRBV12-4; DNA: TGTGCCAGCAGTTTCACCATACTAGCGGGGGAGTACAATGAGCAGTTCTTC; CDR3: CASSFTILAGEYNEQFF
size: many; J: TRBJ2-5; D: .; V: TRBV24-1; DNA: TGTGCCACCAGTGATGCTCGACAGGGAGGGGAAGAGACCCAGTACTTC; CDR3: CATSDARQGGEETQYF
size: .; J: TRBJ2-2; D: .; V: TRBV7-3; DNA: TGTGCCAGCGGGAACAGCGAGCGGGAGCTGTTTTTT; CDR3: CASGNSERELFF
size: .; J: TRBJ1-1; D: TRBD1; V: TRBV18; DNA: TGTGCCAGCTCACCACCAGTCGACAGGGAGACTGAAGCTTTCTTT; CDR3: CASSPPVDRETEAFF
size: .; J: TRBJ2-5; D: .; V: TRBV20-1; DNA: TGCAGTGCTAGAGAGCCCGGACTCCCTAAGAGACCCCAGTACTTC; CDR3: CSAREPGLPKRPQYF
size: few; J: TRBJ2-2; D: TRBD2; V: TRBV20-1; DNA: TGCAGTGCTCCCATAGCGGGGGGGCCCGGGGAGCTGTTTTTT; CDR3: CSAPIAGGPGELFF
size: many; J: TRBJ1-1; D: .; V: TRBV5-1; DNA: TGCGCCAGCAGCTTGGTCATGAACACTGAAGCTTTCTTT; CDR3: CASSLVMNTEAFF